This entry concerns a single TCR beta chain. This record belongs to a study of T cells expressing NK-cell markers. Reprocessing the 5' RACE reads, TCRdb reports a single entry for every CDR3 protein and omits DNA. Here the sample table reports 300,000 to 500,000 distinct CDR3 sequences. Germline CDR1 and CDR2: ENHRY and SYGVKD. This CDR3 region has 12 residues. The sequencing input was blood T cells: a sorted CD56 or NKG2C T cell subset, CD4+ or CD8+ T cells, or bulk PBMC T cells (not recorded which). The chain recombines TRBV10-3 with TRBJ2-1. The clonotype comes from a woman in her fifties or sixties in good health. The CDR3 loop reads CAISEGWDEQFF.